A selection of T cell receptor beta chains follows, all from one sample in a study of CD8+ T cells in alopecia areata. Profiled with immunoSEQ multiplex PCR; TCRdb holds only in-frame clones, not every one. The sample includes over 70,000 clones, roughly 66% of them seen just once. The source material was CD8+ T cells sorted from blood, sampled at week 24, from a patient treated with tofacitinib. The receptor set was obtained from a human donor with alopecia areata. The conserved cysteine and the conserved F or W are not part of the CDR3 here. Expanded clones are given a class, and other clones once, few, many or no size at all.

j_gene: TRBJ1-4; v_gene: TRBV7-9; abundance: NA; CDR3aa: ASSSPGQYEKLF
j_gene: TRBJ1-2; v_gene: TRBV7-9; abundance: NA; CDR3aa: ASSYSLGPGGHGYT
j_gene: TRBJ2-5; v_gene: TRBV7-8; abundance: NA; CDR3aa: ASSLSSSGGKETQY
j_gene: TRBJ1-2; v_gene: TRBV19; abundance: NA; CDR3aa: ASSLTGDYGYT
j_gene: TRBJ2-1; v_gene: TRBV19; abundance: NA; CDR3aa: ASSIAQYNEQF
j_gene: TRBJ2-2; v_gene: TRBV7-9; abundance: NA; CDR3aa: ASSPQGTENTGELF
j_gene: TRBJ1-1; v_gene: TRBV29-1; abundance: few; CDR3aa: SVEEPGIYTEAF
j_gene: TRBJ2-3; v_gene: TRBV7-9; abundance: few; CDR3aa: ASSVDPLTDTQY
j_gene: TRBJ2-3; v_gene: TRBV4-3; abundance: NA; CDR3aa: ASSQDTDRGVPDTQY
j_gene: TRBJ2-7; v_gene: TRBV6-6; abundance: NA; CDR3aa: ASRQGPEQY
j_gene: TRBJ1-4; v_gene: TRBV27; abundance: few; CDR3aa: ASRKGGEIKKLF
j_gene: TRBJ1-6; v_gene: TRBV7-2; abundance: NA; CDR3aa: ASSLEQGLYNSPLH
j_gene: TRBJ1-2; v_gene: TRBV5-8; abundance: NA; CDR3aa: ASSLVRTLRAYGYT
j_gene: TRBJ1-1; v_gene: TRBV7-6; abundance: few; CDR3aa: ASRAGVNTEAF
j_gene: TRBJ2-1; v_gene: TRBV4-3; abundance: NA; CDR3aa: ASSKQILGSGYNEQF
j_gene: TRBJ1-6; v_gene: TRBV4-1; abundance: few; CDR3aa: ASSQEWGTYYNSPLH
j_gene: TRBJ2-3; v_gene: TRBV4-3; abundance: once; CDR3aa: ASSVSGTDTQY
j_gene: TRBJ2-1; v_gene: TRBV6-5; abundance: NA; CDR3aa: ASSTLDVYNEQF
j_gene: TRBJ2-1; v_gene: TRBV27; abundance: few; CDR3aa: ASSLFATEYNEQF
j_gene: TRBJ2-5; v_gene: TRBV7-9; abundance: NA; CDR3aa: ASSLSVGGGRETQY
j_gene: TRBJ2-3; v_gene: TRBV5-1; abundance: NA; CDR3aa: ASSPTSGSTDTQY
j_gene: TRBJ2-1; v_gene: TRBV29-1; abundance: NA; CDR3aa: SVEGGAGRVVNEQF
j_gene: TRBJ2-7; v_gene: TRBV27; abundance: NA; CDR3aa: ASSLVGSYEQY
j_gene: TRBJ2-1; v_gene: TRBV13; abundance: NA; CDR3aa: ASSARTSGADNEQF
j_gene: TRBJ2-7; v_gene: TRBV2; abundance: NA; CDR3aa: ASTEAAGGPLEQY
j_gene: TRBJ2-2; v_gene: TRBV30; abundance: NA; CDR3aa: AHRDRGRPELF
j_gene: TRBJ2-1; v_gene: TRBV19; abundance: large; CDR3aa: ASSIKGGLYNEQF
j_gene: TRBJ2-5; v_gene: TRBV28; abundance: few; CDR3aa: ASSYQGGGETQY
j_gene: TRBJ2-3; v_gene: TRBV9; abundance: NA; CDR3aa: ASSVELAGPDTQY
j_gene: TRBJ2-3; v_gene: TRBV10-3; abundance: once; CDR3aa: AISETVWGTQY
j_gene: TRBJ2-5; v_gene: TRBV28; abundance: NA; CDR3aa: ASSLPQRQAQETQY
j_gene: TRBJ2-1; v_gene: TRBV5-1; abundance: NA; CDR3aa: ASSLVGGDSYNEQF
j_gene: TRBJ2-1; v_gene: TRBV29-1; abundance: NA; CDR3aa: SVRTSGESSYNEQF
j_gene: TRBJ2-3; v_gene: TRBV4-1; abundance: many; CDR3aa: ASSPPGLAGGPTDTQY
j_gene: TRBJ2-7; v_gene: TRBV7-3; abundance: many; CDR3aa: ASSWLGTSGEQY
j_gene: TRBJ2-5; v_gene: TRBV27; abundance: once; CDR3aa: ASSYLGLAGETQY
j_gene: TRBJ2-3; v_gene: TRBV7-3; abundance: NA; CDR3aa: ASSFSASGSFTDTQY
j_gene: TRBJ1-5; v_gene: TRBV4-3; abundance: NA; CDR3aa: ASSQDWDQPQH
j_gene: NA; v_gene: TRBV29-1; abundance: NA; CDR3aa: SVKGDYEQY
j_gene: TRBJ2-7; v_gene: TRBV4-1; abundance: NA; CDR3aa: ASSQDTGNSYEQY
j_gene: TRBJ2-3; v_gene: TRBV2; abundance: NA; CDR3aa: ASSLGYRPTDTQY
j_gene: TRBJ2-5; v_gene: TRBV12-5; abundance: few; CDR3aa: ASGLSRGGAGETQY
j_gene: NA; v_gene: TRBV2; abundance: NA; CDR3aa: ASSTTGGYEQY
j_gene: TRBJ2-1; v_gene: TRBV30; abundance: NA; CDR3aa: AWSVGQSGGNEQF
j_gene: TRBJ1-1; v_gene: TRBV2; abundance: NA; CDR3aa: ASHGGLEAF
j_gene: TRBJ2-7; v_gene: TRBV29-1; abundance: few; CDR3aa: SVEGSGTAYRQY